This TCR beta chain was identified in a study of neurological immune-mediated disorders. Overall study results and limits: HTLV-1-associated myelopathy led in TCR clonal expansion, while multiple sclerosis ranked lowest, below healthy controls.

This CDR3 comprises 15 residues. The germline gives CDR1 SGHDT, CDR2 YYEEEE. J lost 3 bases, V lost 4 bases, and 6 bases had no gene match. The time point is: longitudinal time-point 3. A remark on this clonotype: Its antigen is unknown.

The making of cDNA relied on 5'RACE with 10-nucleotide random UMIs. Each CDR3 protein gets one entry after TCRdb re-called the 5' RACE reads with MiXCR. The repertoire holds 85,000 to 110,000 distinct CDR3 sequences, approximately 11% seen once, with 2.5% to 4% in the top ten. The V call is TRBV5-6, the J call TRBJ1-4, with TRBD1 matching 7 bases. The clonotype was recovered from a female donor with HTLV-1-associated myelopathy (HAM/TSP). Material: PBMCs. In DNA form, the CDR3 reads TGTGCCAGCAGCCAACAGGGGTCGGCTAATGAAAAACTGTTTTTT. It specifies CASSQQGSANEKLFF.